The T cell receptor beta chain described here comes from a study of regulatory T cells in long-lasting Graves disease (dated by TCRdb to 2020 to 2022). Regarding the study in general: Newly diagnosed Graves' disease patients had taken antithyroid drugs for less than 3 months. This study used TCR sequencing and RNA sequencing of peripheral blood to compare persistent Graves' disease patients against newly diagnosed Graves' disease patients. The study was conducted in China and was registered as a clinical trial. A total of some 35 samples underwent TCR sequencing, from about 13 patients with persistent Graves' disease and approximately 20 patients with newly diagnosed Graves' disease. What the work shows at the level of the full study, not this receptor alone: A larger number of public clonotypes was shared among persistent patients (under 3,000) than among newly diagnosed patients (around 970). Only the TCR beta chain was sequenced and analyzed. Peripheral blood alone was examined, since thyroid tissue, which constituted the primary lesion, could not be accessed. The authors acknowledged the small sample size as a limitation that may reduce accuracy. Compared with newly diagnosed patients, patients with persistent Graves' disease had lower TCR Shannon entropy and fewer highly expanded clones, which suggests clonal expansion.

Taken with the paper, the label for time point translates to: newly diagnosed GD, antithyroid drugs for less than 3 months. RNA was extracted from PBMCs in TRIzol for both TCR sequencing and RNA sequencing. The diagnosis of Graves' disease was made according to American Thyroid Association guidelines. The patients came from an endocrinology department in Xi'an, China. From each patient, around 8.3 milliliters of peripheral blood was collected into an EDTA anticoagulant tube. Ficoll Paque Plus density gradient separation was used to isolate PBMCs, and no further T cell sorting was performed. An Agilent 2100 Bioanalyzer and agarose gel were used to assess RNA quality, and a NanoDrop 2000 was used to measure RNA concentration. Library preparation used multiplex PCR. The sequencer was an Illumina HiSeq 4000. TCR beta libraries were built with iRepertoire HTBI primers and Arm-PCR amplification of CDR3 regions. PCR products were gel purified before sequencing. As for the original processing: Across samples, roughly 60 TRBV and roughly 15 TRBJ segments were identified and used for gene usage analysis of CDR3 amino acid clonotypes. COPE and FqMerger were used to merge filtered high-quality paired reads into contigs. Contigs were aligned with BLAST to IMGT TRBV, TRBD and TRBJ reference genes, and CDR3 was defined per IMGT. Any clonotype with a frequency above 0.1% was counted as a highly expanded clone. Shannon entropy was used to measure repertoire diversity, and the Gini coefficient was used to measure V-J evenness. Public clonotypes were defined as clonotypes shared by more than one individual. TCRdb redid the processing of the public reads, applying fastp at Q25 and MiXCR, and retained in-frame beta chains. CDR3 protein sequences are deduplicated, and each keeps its most common genes and DNA. The V and J calls were not made by the authors but by TCRdb's processing. Here the sample has more than 400,000 distinct CDR3 sequences; about a sixth occur a single time. The ten largest make up approximately 11% of the sample.

This clonotype was recorded many times. Its antigen is currently not known. Base qualities are missing; no much larger clone stands one base away. The same data also went into a second study, on T cells in Graves' hyperthyroidism and ophthalmopathy. Per that second paper: Stable Graves' hyperthyroidism was defined as no progression to ophthalmopathy during 18 months of follow-up. The hyperthyroidism patients were between 18 and 65 years old and newly diagnosed, with a disease duration of less than 2 months. Patients with uncontrolled infections, other autoimmune diseases, pregnancy or lactation were excluded. Diagnoses relied on clinical symptoms, serum thyroxine and TRAb, thyroid ultrasound and orbital computed tomography. For the first round of RT-PCR on the TCR CDR3, the HTBI primer set was used together with the Qiagen OneStep RT-PCR kit. Most expanded thyroid clonotypes (frequency above 0.001) were also detected in blood, a finding suggesting that blood repertoires may reflect thyroid immune responses. In cross-validation, a model built on a 13 V-J signature told ophthalmopathy apart from stable hyperthyroidism with roughly 87% sensitivity and approximately 81% specificity, and in testing the same model reached 80%/75%. In validation, progression to ophthalmopathy was predicted by the model with 65% to 71% sensitivity and 72.22% specificity, a median of about 6 months before onset. To identify distinguishing TCR V-J signatures, a discovery cohort of roughly 100 patients was used, comprising some 45 with Graves' ophthalmopathy and some 57 with stable Graves' hyperthyroidism. An independent validation cohort of under 20 hyperthyroidism patients and 15 or so patients who later progressed to ophthalmopathy tested prospective prediction of ophthalmopathy. For training and testing, the 100 patients in the discovery cohort were randomly divided in a 7:3 ratio. In addition, the study compared T-cell repertoires in thyroid tissue and in blood from about six Graves' hyperthyroidism patients. Following sampling, methimazole starting at 30 mg daily was given to hyperthyroidism patients, and high-dose intravenous methylprednisolone was given to ophthalmopathy patients. Libraries were constructed in a second round of multiplex PCR, after which size selection and purification were carried out. Libraries were sequenced paired-end with 100 bp reads on an Illumina HiSeq2000. SOAPnuke was used to process the raw data, throwing out any read that contained adapters or uncalled bases, had a mean Phred below 15, or lacked an exact constant-primer or identifier match. COPE v1.2.5 was used to merge high-quality paired reads, and clonotypes were defined as unique nucleotide sequences. MiTCR v1.1 was used to align the clonotypes against IMGT TRBV, TRBD and TRBJ reference segments. Only V-J combinations with frequency above 0.0001, covering roughly 99% of repertoires, were analysed. The TCS score was defined as the ratio of F50 (clonal expansion) to E x V (chaos), calculated using BLOSUM62-based TCRdist between CDR3 peptides within each V-J. Welch's t-statistics and random forest reduced just over 500 V-J features to fewer than 15, which were used in a naive Bayes classifier (R e1071). No statistical method was used to fix the sample size in advance, and group allocation was not hidden from the investigators. The paper reports TCR Vbeta CDR3 sequencing of approximately 130 peripheral blood samples: around 41 ophthalmopathy, 75 to 80 hyperthyroidism and around 17 progressor patients.

The clonotype was recovered from a woman aged 30 to 39 with Graves disease. Donor details come from another sample of the same person, matched by shared clones. The material sequenced was peripheral blood mononuclear cells (PBMCs), taken at new diagnosis, from a patient treated with antithyroid drugs.

This receptor has the CDR3 CASNIKPGQGVPGYTF. The nucleotide sequence is given as TGTGCCAGCAACATAAAACCGGGACAGGGAGTCCCGGGCTACACCTTC. The chain employs TRBV5-5 and TRBJ1-2, with 9 bases in between that match TRBD1. V ends up 6 bases short and J 8 bases short, with an unmatched junction base count of 17. CDR1 and CDR2, per the germline V gene (reference sequence), are SGHKS and YYEKEE. There are 16 amino acids in the CDR3, from cysteine to phenylalanine inclusive. Just the 48-base CDR3 DNA is kept, in frame starting at base 1.